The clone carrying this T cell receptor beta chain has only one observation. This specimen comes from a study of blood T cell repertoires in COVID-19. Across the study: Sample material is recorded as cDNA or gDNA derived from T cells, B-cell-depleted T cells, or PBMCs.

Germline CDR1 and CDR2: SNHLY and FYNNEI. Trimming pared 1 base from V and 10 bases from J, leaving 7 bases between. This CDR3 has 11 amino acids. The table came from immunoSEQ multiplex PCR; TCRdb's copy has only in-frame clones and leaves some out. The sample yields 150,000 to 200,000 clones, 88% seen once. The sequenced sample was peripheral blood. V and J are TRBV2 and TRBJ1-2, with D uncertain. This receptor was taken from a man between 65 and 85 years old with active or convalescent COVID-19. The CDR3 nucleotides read TGTGCCAGCAGTGAAGACAGTACCTACACCTTC. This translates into CASSEDSTYTF. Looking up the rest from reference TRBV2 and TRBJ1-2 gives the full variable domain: EPEVTQTPSHQVTQMGQEVILRCVPISNHLYFYWYRQILGQKVEFLVSFYNNEISEKSEIFDDQFSVERPDGSNFTLKIRSTKLEDSAMYFCASSEDSTYTFGSGTRLTVV.